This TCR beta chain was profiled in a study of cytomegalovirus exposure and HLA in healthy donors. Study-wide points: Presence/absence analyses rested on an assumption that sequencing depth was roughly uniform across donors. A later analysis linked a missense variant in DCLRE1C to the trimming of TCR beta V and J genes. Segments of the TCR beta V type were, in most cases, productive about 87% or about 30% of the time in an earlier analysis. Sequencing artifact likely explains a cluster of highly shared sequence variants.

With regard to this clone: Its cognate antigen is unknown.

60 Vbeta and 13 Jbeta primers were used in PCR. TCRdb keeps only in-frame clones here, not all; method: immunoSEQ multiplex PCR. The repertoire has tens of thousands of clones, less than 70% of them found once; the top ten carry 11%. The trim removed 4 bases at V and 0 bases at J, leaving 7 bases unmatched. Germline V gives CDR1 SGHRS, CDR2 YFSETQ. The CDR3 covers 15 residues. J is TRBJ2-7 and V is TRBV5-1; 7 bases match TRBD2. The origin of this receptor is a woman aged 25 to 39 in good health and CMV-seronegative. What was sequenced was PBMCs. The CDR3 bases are TGCGCCAGCAGCCGACGGGGCGGGAGCTCCTACGAGCAGTACTTC. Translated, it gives CASSRRGGSSYEQYF.